The 19 T cell receptor beta chains reported below all come from one sample, sequenced in a study of PD-L1 blockade in urothelial cancer. The time point: peripheral blood 6 weeks after treatment start. Sequencing used immunoSEQ multiplex PCR; TCRdb keeps in-frame clones, though not all of them. The sample has around 50,000 clones; 88% are singletons. Specimen: PBMCs, collected around atezolizumab (anti-PD-L1) treatment. The source is a man between 60 and 75 years old with urothelial cancer.

The chain combines TRBV7-9 with TRBJ2-6; 7 nucleotides align to TRBD1. There are 18 residues in the CDR3. The V gene end was trimmed by 5 bases and the J gene end by 3 bases; junction bases not matched to a gene: 13. Germline-derived CDR1 and CDR2 are SEHNR and FQNEAQ (reference sequence). CDR3 DNA sequence: TGTGCCAGCAGCACTATGGAACAGGGGAAGGATGGGGCCAACGTCCTGACTTTC. Amino acids: CASSTMEQGKDGANVLTF. Variable domain in full (rest from reference TRBV7-9 and TRBJ2-6): DTGVSQNPRHKITKRGQNVTFRCDPISEHNRLYWYRQTLGQGPEFLTYFQNEAQLEKSRLLSDRFSAERPKGSFSTLEIQRTEQGDSAMYLCASSTMEQGKDGANVLTFGAGSRLTVL.

The chain couples TRBV30 to TRBJ2-7, with D unclear. Deletions cut 2 bases from V and 1 base from J, with 6 bases between. CDR3 length equals 12 residues. Germline CDR1 and CDR2: GTSNPN and SVGIG (reference sequence). The CDR3 DNA follows: TGTGCCTGGAGTACTGGTTCCTACGAGCAGTACTTC. Translated: CAWSTGSYEQYF.

The chain uses TRBV10-3 and TRBJ1-5; D gene unclear. CDR3 length: 13 residues. Trimming took off 11 bases at V and 4 bases at J, with 15 bases between the two ends. Germline V CDR1 and CDR2: ENHRY, SYGVKD. The CDR3 here is CACKAGINQPQHF. CDR3 in DNA: TGTGCCTGCAAGGCGGGGATTAATCAGCCCCAGCATTTT.

The rearrangement uses TRBV10-3 and TRBJ2-7, with a weak D call TRBD1 (5 bases). The CDR3 length is 15 residues. Trimming removed 2 bases from V and 2 bases from J, with 13 bases in between. CDR1 and CDR2 (germline): ENHRY, SYGVKD. CDR3 nucleotides: TGTGCCATCAGTGAGGGGCAGGGCAGTGCCTACGAGCAGTACTTC. It encodes CAISEGQGSAYEQYF.

The chain combines TRBV25-1 with TRBJ2-1; 7 bases are a match to TRBD1. V lost 0 bases, J lost 7 bases, and 6 bases stayed unmatched. CDR1 and CDR2 (germline): MGHDK, SYGVNS. The CDR3 length is 15 residues. The CDR3 DNA sequence: TGTGCCAGCAGTGAATATTGGGACAGCGCTAATGAGCAGTTCTTC. This codes for CASSEYWDSANEQFF.

The chain carries TRBV2 and TRBJ2-1; the match to TRBD2 covers 12 bases. The CDR3 has 14 residues. The J segment lost 4 bases and the V segment lost 7 bases, leaving 2 bases of the junction unmatched. Looked up from germline, CDR1 is SNHLY and CDR2 is FYNNEI. The CDR3 is CASTGLAGYNEQFF. As DNA, the CDR3 is TGTGCCAGCACAGGACTAGCGGGGTACAATGAGCAGTTCTTC.

This chain uses TRBV6-4 with TRBJ2-2; D may be TRBD2 (6 bases). Trimming removed 5 bases at V and 3 bases at J, with 10 bases between. Germline assignment: CDR1 MRHNA and CDR2 SNTAGT. CDR3 length: 14 residues. CDR3 DNA: TGTGCCAGCAGTCGGGACTCTTACACCGGGGAGCTGTTTTTT. The encoded protein is CASSRDSYTGELFF.

V gene TRBV30 combines with J gene TRBJ1-1; D might be TRBD1 (5 bases). There are 11 residues in the CDR3. The germline CDR1 and CDR2 sequences are GTSNPN and SVGIG (reference sequence). The germline V and J ends were trimmed by 5 bases and 5 bases, with 9 bases remaining between them. CDR3 protein: CAWSGRTEAFF. Here the CDR3 DNA reads TGTGCCTGGTCAGGGCGGACTGAAGCTTTCTTT.

V is TRBV12-5 and J is TRBJ2-4, with D possibly matching TRBD2 (6 bases). The CDR3 is 16 amino acids. Trimming took 1 base from V and 9 from J, leaving 19 bases between them. Germline loops: CDR1 LGHNT, CDR2 FRNRAP. The CDR3 region has the DNA TGTGCTAGTGGTTTGGCGGGGGAACACGGGGGACCCATTCAGTACTTC. The encoded protein is CASGLAGEHGGPIQYF.

The chain joins TRBV5-4 to TRBJ2-5; the match to TRBD2 covers 12 bases. The V and J ends lost 4 bases and 9 bases, in that order; junction bases with no gene match: 13. The germline V gene has CDR1 SGHNT and CDR2 YYREEE (reference sequence). The CDR3 has 16 amino acids. The CDR3 DNA is TGTGCCAGCAGCCTCCTGACGACCCTAGCGGGAGGGGCCCAGTACTTC. It yields the protein CASSLLTTLAGGAQYF. The complete variable domain, with remaining parts taken from reference TRBV5-4 and TRBJ2-5, reads ETGVTQSPTHLIKTRGQQVTLRCSSQSGHNTVSWYQQALGQGPQFIFQYYREEENGRGNFPPRFSGLQFPNYSSELNVNALELDDSALYLCASSLLTTLAGGAQYFGPGTRLLVL.

The sample holds a few counts of this clone. J is TRBJ1-5 and V is TRBV6-1; 7 bases are shared with TRBD1. Germline values: CDR1 MNHNS, CDR2 SASEGT. The V gene end was trimmed by 3 bases and the J gene end by 6 bases; junction bases not matched to a gene: 5. CDR3 length: 14 residues. As DNA, the CDR3 is TGTGCCAGCAGTGACGGAGGGGGCACTCAGCCCCAGCATTTT. This sequence encodes CASSDGGGTQPQHF.

The rearrangement links TRBV5-1 to TRBJ2-1; 12 bases agree with TRBD2. Germline lookup yields CDR1 SGHRS and CDR2 YFSETQ. The CDR3 spans 16 residues. After removal of 2 bases from V and 8 bases from J, the junction contained 8 bases not matched to a gene. Here the CDR3 reads CASSLTSGGRLYEQFF. CDR3 coding DNA: TGCGCCAGCAGCTTAACTAGCGGGGGGCGCCTCTATGAGCAGTTCTTC.

By share, this clone ranks as medium-sized (0.01 to 0.1%). CDR3 amino acids: CASSQNQGNTEAFF. As DNA, the CDR3 is TGTGCCAGCAGCCAGAATCAGGGGAACACTGAAGCTTTCTTT. The J gene is TRBJ1-1, the V gene TRBV7-3; a weak D match, TRBD1 (5 bases). Germline V gene data show CDR1 as SGHTA and CDR2 as FQGTGA. CDR3 size: 14 residues. Trimming cost V 5 bases and J 1 base, with 11 bases left between them.

The J gene is TRBJ1-4, the V gene TRBV28, with D possibly matching TRBD1 (5 bases). CDR3 length: 12 amino acids. From germline, CDR1 is MDHEN and CDR2 SYDVKM. V dropped 8 bases and J dropped 3 bases, with 7 bases sitting between them. In nucleotides, the CDR3 is TGTGCCAGCGGGACTTCTAATGAAAAACTGTTTTTT. Protein product: CASGTSNEKLFF.

The chain couples TRBV14 to TRBJ1-2; D unresolved. The V and J ends lost 3 bases and 3 bases respectively, with 5 bases between them. Germline values: CDR1 SGHDN, CDR2 FVKESK. The CDR3 totals 12 residues. This CDR3 reads CASSHGYYGYTF. CDR3 sequence (DNA): TGTGCCAGCAGCCACGGGTACTATGGCTACACCTTC.

This clone was observed a handful of times. The chain carries TRBV18 and TRBJ2-2; 9 bases fit TRBD2. Per the germline V gene, CDR1 is KGHSH and CDR2 is LQKENI. Trimming removed 3 bases from V and 0 bases from J; junction bases left unmatched: 5. The CDR3 length is 17 residues. The CDR3 here is CASSPVAGATNTGELFF. The CDR3 bases are TGTGCCAGCTCACCCGTAGCGGGAGCCACGAACACCGGGGAGCTGTTTTTT.

The V and J genes are TRBV7-3 and TRBJ2-6; TRBD1 aligns across 8 bases. The CDR3 totals 18 residues. CDR1 is SGHTA, CDR2 FQGTGA, per germline. J lost 0 bases, V lost 3 bases, and 7 bases had no gene match. The CDR3 loop reads CASSLRTGPLSGANVLTF. CDR3 in DNA: TGTGCCAGCAGCTTGAGGACAGGGCCCCTCTCTGGGGCCAACGTCCTGACTTTC.

The chain recombines TRBV28 with TRBJ1-5; 10 bases match TRBD1. J was trimmed by 4 bases and V by 3 bases; bases with no gene match: 0. The CDR3 is made up of 14 amino acids. Looked up from germline, CDR1 is MDHEN and CDR2 is SYDVKM. The DNA of the CDR3 is TGTGCCAGCAGTTTGGGACAGGGGAATCAGCCCCAGCATTTT. Translation gives CASSLGQGNQPQHF.

This chain uses TRBV7-8 with TRBJ1-4, with 8 bases fitting TRBD1. Germline CDR1 SGHVS, CDR2 FQNEAQ. The V gene end was trimmed by 2 bases and the J gene end by 4 bases; junction bases not matched to a gene: 6. There are 16 residues in the CDR3. The chain's CDR3 is CASSLPRTGNNEKLFF. In DNA, the CDR3 is TGTGCCAGCAGCTTACCTCGGACAGGGAATAATGAAAAACTGTTTTTT. Combining the CDR3 with reference TRBV7-8 and TRBJ1-4 gives the whole variable domain GAGVSQSPRYKVAKRGQDVALRCDPISGHVSLFWYQQALGQGPEFLTYFQNEAQLDKSGLPSDRFFAERPEGSVSTLKIQRTQQEDSAVYLCASSLPRTGNNEKLFFGSGTQLSVL.